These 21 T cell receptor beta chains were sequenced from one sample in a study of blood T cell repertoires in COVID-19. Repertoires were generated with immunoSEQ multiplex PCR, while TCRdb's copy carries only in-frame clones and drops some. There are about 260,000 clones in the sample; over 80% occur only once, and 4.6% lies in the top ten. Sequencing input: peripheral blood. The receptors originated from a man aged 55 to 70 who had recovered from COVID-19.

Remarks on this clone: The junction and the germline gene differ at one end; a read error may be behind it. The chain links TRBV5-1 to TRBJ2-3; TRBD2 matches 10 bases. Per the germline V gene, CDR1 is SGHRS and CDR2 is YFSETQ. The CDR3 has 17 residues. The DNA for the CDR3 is TGCGCCAGCAGCCGAGCAGGGGGACTAGCGAGCATAGATACGCAGTATTTT. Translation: CASSRAGGLASIDTQYF.

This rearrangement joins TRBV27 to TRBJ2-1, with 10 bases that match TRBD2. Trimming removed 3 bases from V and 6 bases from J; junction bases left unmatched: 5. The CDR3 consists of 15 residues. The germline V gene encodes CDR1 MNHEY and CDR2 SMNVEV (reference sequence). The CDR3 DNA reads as TGTGCCAGCAGTTTGAGCGGGAGGGTGGGCAATGAGCAGTTCTTC. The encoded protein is CASSLSGRVGNEQFF.

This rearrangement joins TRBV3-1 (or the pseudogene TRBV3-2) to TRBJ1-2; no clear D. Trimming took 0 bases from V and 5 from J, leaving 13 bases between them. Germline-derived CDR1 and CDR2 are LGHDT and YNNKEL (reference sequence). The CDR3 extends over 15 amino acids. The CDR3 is CASSQDGSRNYGYTF. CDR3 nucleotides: TGTGCCAGCAGCCAAGACGGAAGCAGGAATTATGGCTACACCTTC.

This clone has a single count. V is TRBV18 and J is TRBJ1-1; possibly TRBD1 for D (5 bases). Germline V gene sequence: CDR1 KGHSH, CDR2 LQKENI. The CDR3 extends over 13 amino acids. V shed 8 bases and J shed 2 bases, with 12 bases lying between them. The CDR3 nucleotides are TGTGCCAGCCTGGCGGGGGACAACACTGAAGCTTTCTTT. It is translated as CASLAGDNTEAFF. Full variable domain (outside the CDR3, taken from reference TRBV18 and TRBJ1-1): NAGVMQNPRHLVRRRGQEARLRCSPMKGHSHVYWYRQLPEEGLKFMVYLQKENIIDESGMPKERFSAEFPKEGPSILRIQQVVRGDSAAYFCASLAGDNTEAFFGQGTRLTVV.

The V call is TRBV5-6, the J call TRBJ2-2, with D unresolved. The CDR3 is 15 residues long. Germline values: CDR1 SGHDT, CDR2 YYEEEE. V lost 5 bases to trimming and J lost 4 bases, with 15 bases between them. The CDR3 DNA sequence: TGTGCCAGCAGTGACTTGGGTTCCGGCACCGGGGAGCTGTTTTTT. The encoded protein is CASSDLGSGTGELFF.

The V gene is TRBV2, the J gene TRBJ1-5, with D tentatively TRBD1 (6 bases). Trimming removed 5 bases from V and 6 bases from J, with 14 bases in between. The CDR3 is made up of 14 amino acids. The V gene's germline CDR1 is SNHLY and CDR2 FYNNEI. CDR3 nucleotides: TGTGCCAGCAGTAAACAGGGACCGAGTCAGCCCCAGCATTTT. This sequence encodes CASSKQGPSQPQHF.

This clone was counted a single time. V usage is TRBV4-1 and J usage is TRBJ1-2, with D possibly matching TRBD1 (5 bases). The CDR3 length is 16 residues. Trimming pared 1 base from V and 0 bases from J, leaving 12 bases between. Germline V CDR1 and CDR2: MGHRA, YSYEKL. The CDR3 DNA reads TGCGCCAGCAGCCAAGCTCTCGGCAGGGCTAACTATGGCTACACCTTC. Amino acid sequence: CASSQALGRANYGYTF.

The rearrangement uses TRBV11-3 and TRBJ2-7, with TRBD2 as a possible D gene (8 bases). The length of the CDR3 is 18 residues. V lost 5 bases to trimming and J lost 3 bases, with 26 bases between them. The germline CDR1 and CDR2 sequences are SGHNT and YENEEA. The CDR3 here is CASSRATGVGLAGYEQYF. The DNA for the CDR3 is TGTGCCAGCAGCCGTGCCACAGGGGTTGGTCTAGCGGGCTACGAGCAGTACTTC.

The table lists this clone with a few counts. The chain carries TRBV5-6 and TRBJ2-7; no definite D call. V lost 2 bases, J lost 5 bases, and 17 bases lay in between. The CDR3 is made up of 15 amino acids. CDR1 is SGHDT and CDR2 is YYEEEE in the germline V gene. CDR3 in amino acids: CASSFGVSLLNEQYF. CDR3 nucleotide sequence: TGTGCCAGCAGCTTTGGTGTATCCTTACTGAACGAGCAGTACTTC.

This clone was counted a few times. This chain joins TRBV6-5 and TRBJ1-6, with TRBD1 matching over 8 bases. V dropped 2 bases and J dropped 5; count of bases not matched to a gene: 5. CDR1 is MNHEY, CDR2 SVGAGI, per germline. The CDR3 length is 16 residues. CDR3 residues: CASSYTRTGNNSPLHF. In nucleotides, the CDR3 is TGTGCCAGCAGTTACACCAGGACAGGGAATAATTCACCCCTCCACTTT.

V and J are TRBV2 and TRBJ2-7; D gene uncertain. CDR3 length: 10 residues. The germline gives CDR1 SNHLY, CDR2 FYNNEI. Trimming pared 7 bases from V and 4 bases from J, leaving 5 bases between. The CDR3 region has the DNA TGTGCCAGCATCGGTTACGAGCAGTACTTC. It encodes CASIGYEQYF.

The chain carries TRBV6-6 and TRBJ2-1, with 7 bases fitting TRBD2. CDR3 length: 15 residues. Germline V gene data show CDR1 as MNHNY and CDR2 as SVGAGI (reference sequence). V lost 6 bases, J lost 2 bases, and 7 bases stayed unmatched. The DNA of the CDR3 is TGTGCCAGCAGGGAGCGGGGAGGCGCCTACAATGAGCAGTTCTTC. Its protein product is CASRERGGAYNEQFF.

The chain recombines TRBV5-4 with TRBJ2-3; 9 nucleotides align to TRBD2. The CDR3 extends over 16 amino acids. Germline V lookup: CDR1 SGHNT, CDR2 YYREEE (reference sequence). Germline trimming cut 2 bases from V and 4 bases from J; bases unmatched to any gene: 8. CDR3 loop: CASSLLSGSRPDTQYF. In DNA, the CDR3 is TGTGCCAGCAGCTTACTTAGCGGGAGTAGGCCAGATACGCAGTATTTT.

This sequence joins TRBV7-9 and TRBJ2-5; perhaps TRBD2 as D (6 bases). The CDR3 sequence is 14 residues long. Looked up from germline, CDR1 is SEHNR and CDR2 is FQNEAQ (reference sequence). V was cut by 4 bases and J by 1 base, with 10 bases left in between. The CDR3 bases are TGTGCCAGCAGCTCGCCGGGACTCCAAGAGACCCAGTACTTC. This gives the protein CASSSPGLQETQYF.

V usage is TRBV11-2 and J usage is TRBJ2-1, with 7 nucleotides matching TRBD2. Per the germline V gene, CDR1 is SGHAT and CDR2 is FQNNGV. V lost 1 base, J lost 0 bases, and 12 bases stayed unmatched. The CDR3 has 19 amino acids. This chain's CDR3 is CASSLVGGFGGSSYNEQFF. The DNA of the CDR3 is TGTGCCAGCAGCTTAGTGGGGGGATTTGGCGGGAGCTCCTACAATGAGCAGTTCTTC.

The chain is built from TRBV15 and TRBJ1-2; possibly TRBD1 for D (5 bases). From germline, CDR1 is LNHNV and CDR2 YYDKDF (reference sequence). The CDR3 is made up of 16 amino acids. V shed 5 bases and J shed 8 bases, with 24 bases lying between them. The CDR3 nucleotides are TGTGCCACCAGCGGGGCTGGGGCCAACATCCTTCTCGGCTACACCTTC. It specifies CATSGAGANILLGYTF. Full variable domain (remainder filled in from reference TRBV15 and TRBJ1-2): DAMVIQNPRYQVTQFGKPVTLSCSQTLNHNVMYWYQQKSSQAPKLLFHYYDKDFNNEADTPDNFQSRRPNTSFCFLDIRSPGLGDTAMYLCATSGAGANILLGYTFGSGTRLTVV.

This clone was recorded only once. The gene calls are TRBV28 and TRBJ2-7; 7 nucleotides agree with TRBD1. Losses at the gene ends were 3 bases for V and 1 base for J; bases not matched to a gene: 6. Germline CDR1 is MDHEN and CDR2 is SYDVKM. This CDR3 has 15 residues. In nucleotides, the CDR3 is TGTGCCAGCAGTTTTTTTGGGACAGCTTCCTACGAGCAGTACTTC. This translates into CASSFFGTASYEQYF.

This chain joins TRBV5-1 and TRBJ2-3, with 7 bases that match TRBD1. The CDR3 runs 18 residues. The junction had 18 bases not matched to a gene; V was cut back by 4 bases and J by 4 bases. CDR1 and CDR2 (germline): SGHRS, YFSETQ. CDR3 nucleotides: TGCGCCAGCAGCCCTGGGGGAAGGGGGCGGAAGAGTGCAGATACGCAGTATTTT. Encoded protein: CASSPGGRGRKSADTQYF. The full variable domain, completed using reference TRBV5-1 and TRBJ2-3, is KAGVTQTPRYLIKTRGQQVTLSCSPISGHRSVSWYQQTPGQGLQFLFEYFSETQRNKGNFPGRFSGRQFSNSRSEMNVSTLELGDSALYLCASSPGGRGRKSADTQYFGPGTRLTVL.

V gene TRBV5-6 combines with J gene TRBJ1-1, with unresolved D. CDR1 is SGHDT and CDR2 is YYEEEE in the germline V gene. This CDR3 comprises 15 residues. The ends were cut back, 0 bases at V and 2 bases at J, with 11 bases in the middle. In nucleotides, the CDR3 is TGTGCCAGCAGCTTGGACGGTTCGGGAAACACTGAAGCTTTCTTT. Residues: CASSLDGSGNTEAFF. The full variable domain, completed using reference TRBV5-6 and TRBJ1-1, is DAGVTQSPTHLIKTRGQQVTLRCSPKSGHDTVSWYQQALGQGPQFIFQYYEEEERQRGNFPDRFSGHQFPNYSSELNVNALLLGDSALYLCASSLDGSGNTEAFFGQGTRLTVV.

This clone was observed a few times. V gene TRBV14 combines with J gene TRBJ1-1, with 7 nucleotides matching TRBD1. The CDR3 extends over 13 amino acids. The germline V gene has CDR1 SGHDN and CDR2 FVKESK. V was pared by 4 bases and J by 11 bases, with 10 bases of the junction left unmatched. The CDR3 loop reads CASSRIEGANAFF. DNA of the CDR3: TGTGCCAGCAGCCGGATTGAGGGGGCGAATGCTTTCTTT.

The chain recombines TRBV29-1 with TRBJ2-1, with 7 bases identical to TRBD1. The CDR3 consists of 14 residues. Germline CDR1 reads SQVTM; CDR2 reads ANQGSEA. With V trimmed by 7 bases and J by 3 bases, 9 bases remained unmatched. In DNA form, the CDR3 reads TGCAGCGCCCGATCCCGACAGGGCTACAATGAGCAGTTCTTC. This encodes CSARSRQGYNEQFF.